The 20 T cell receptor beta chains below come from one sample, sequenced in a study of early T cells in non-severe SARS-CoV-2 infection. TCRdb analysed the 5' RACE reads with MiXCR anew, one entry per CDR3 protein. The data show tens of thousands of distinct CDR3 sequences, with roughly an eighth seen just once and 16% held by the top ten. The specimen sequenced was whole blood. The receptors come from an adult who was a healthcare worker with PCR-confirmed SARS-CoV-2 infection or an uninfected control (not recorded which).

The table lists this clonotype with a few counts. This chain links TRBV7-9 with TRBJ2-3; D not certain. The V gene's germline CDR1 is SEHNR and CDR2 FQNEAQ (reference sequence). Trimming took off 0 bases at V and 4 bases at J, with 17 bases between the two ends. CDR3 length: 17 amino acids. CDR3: CASSLAVRTYGPDTQYF. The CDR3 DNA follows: TGTGCCAGCAGCTTAGCCGTAAGGACCTATGGGCCAGATACGCAGTATTTT.

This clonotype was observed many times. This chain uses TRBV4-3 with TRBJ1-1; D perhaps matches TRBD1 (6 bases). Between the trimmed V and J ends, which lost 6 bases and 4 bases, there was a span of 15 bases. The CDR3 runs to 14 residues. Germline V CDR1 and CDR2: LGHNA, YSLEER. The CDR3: CASSRGGGGTEAFF. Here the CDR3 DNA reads TGCGCCAGCAGTCGTGGAGGGGGTGGCACTGAAGCTTTCTTT.

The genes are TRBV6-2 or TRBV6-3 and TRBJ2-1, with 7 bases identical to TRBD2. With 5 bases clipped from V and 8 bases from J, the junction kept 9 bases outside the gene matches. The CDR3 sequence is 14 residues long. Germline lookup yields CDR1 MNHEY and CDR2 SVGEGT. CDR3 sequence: CASSSTGAGHEQFF. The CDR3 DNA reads TGTGCCAGCAGTAGTACGGGAGCGGGGCATGAGCAGTTCTTC.

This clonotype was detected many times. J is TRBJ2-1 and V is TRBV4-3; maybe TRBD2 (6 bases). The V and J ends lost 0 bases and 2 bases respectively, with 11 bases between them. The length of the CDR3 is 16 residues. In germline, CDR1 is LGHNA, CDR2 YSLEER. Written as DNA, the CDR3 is TGCGCCAGCAGCCAAGATCTAGCGACTACCTACAATGAGCAGTTCTTC. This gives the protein CASSQDLATTYNEQFF.

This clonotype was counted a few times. The CDR3 loop reads CAISEPPNVAYEQYF. The CDR3, as DNA: TGTGCCATCAGTGAACCTCCGAACGTAGCCTACGAGCAGTACTTC. The chain is built from TRBV10-3 and TRBJ2-7; D not resolved. Germline CDR1 ENHRY, CDR2 SYGVKD. Trimming cost V 3 bases and J 2 bases, with 14 bases left between them. The CDR3 spans 15 residues.

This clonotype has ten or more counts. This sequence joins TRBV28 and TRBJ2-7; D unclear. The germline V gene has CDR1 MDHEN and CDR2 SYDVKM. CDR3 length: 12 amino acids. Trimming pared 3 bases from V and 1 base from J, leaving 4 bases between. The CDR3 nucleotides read TGTGCCAGCAGTTTCGGATCCTACGAGCAGTACTTC. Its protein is CASSFGSYEQYF.

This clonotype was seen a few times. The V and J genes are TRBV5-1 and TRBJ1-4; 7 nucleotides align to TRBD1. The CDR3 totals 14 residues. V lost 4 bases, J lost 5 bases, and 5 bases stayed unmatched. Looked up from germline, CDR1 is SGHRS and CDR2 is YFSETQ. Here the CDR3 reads CASSRQGPNEKLFF. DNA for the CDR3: TGCGCCAGCAGCCGACAGGGCCCAAATGAAAAACTGTTTTTT.

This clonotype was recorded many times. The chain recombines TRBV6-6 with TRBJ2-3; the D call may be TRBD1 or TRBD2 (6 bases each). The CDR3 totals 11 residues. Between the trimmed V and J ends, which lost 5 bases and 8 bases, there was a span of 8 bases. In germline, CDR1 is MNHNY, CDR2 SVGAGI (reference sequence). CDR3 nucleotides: TGTGCCAGCAGTAAGGGGGGTACGCAGTATTTT. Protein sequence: CASSKGGTQYF.

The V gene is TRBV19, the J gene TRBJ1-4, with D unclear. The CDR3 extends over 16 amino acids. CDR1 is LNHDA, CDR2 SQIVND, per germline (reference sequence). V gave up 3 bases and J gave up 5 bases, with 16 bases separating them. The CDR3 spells CASSMPRSSLNEKLFF. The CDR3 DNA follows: TGTGCCAGTAGTATGCCCAGGAGCAGCCTCAATGAAAAACTGTTTTTT.

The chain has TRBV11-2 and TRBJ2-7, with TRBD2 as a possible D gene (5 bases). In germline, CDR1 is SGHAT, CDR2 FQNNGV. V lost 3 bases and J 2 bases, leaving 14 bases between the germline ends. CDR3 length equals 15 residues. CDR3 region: CASSFGRGLTYEQYF. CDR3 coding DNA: TGTGCCAGCAGCTTTGGACGAGGACTTACCTACGAGCAGTACTTC.

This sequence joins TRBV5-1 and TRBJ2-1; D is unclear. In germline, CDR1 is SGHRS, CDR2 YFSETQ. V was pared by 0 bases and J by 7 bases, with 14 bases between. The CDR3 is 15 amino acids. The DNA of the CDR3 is TGCGCCAGCAGCTTGGAAAATAGGGTGAGGAATGAGCAGTTCTTC. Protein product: CASSLENRVRNEQFF.

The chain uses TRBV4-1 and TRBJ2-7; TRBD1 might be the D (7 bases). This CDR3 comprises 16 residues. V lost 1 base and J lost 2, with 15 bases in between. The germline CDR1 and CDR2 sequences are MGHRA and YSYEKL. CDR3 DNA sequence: TGCGCCAGCAGCCAAGGTGTGACAGGGAGGACCTACGAGCAGTACTTC. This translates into CASSQGVTGRTYEQYF.

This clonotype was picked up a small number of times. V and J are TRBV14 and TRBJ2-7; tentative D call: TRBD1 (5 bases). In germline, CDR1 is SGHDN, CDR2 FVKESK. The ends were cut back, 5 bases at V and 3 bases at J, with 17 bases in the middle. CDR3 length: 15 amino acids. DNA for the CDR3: TGTGCCAGCAGCTTCGGAGCTGGGGCCTTCTACGAGCAGTACTTC. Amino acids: CASSFGAGAFYEQYF.

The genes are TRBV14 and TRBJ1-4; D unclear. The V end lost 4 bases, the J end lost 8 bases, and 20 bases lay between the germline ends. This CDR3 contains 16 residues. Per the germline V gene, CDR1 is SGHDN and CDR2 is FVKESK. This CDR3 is CASSPQHVVRREKLFF. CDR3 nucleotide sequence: TGTGCCAGCAGCCCTCAACATGTGGTCAGAAGGGAAAAACTGTTTTTT.

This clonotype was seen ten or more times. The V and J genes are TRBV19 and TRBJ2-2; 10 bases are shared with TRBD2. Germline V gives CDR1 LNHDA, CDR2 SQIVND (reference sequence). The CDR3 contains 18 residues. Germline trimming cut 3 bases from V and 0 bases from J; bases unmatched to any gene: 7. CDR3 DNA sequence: TGTGCCAGTAGTATGGGGCTAGCGGGGGCATCGAACACCGGGGAGCTGTTTTTT. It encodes CASSMGLAGASNTGELFF.

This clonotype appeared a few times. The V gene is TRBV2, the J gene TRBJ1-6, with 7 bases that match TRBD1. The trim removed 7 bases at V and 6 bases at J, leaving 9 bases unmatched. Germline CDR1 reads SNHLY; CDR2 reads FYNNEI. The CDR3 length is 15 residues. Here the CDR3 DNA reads TGTGCCAGCAACCTAGGGGGACAGTTTAATTCACCCCTCCACTTT. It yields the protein CASNLGGQFNSPLHF.

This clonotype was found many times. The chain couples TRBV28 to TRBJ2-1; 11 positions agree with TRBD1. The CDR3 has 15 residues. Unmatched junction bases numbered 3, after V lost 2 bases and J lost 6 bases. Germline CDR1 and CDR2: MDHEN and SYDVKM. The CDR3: CASSLTGTGGNEQFF. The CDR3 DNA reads TGTGCCAGCAGTTTAACCGGGACAGGGGGCAATGAGCAGTTCTTC.

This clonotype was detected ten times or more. CDR3: CSAPGTGDTEAFF. In nucleotides, the CDR3 is TGCAGTGCCCCCGGCACGGGGGACACTGAAGCTTTCTTT. The chain couples TRBV20-1 to TRBJ1-1; D possibly corresponds to TRBD1 (5 bases). Germline V gene sequence: CDR1 DFQATT, CDR2 SNEGSKA (reference sequence). The ends were cut back, 6 bases at V and 3 bases at J, with 14 bases in the middle. The CDR3 covers 13 residues.

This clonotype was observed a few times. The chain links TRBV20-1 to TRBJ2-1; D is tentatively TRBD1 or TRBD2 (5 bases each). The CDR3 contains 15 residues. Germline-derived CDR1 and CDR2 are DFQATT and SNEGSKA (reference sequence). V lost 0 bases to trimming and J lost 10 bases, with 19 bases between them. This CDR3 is CSARDLRGPLSEQFF. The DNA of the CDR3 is TGCAGTGCTAGAGATCTCCGGGGCCCCCTCTCCGAGCAGTTCTTC.

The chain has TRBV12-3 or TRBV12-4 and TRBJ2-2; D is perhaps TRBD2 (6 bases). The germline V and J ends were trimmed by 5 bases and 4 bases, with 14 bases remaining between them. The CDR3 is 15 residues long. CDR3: CASSPSSALTGELFF. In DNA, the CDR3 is TGTGCCAGCAGTCCTTCTAGCGCCCTCACCGGGGAGCTGTTTTTT.